This T cell receptor beta chain was captured in a study of T cell responses to AZD1222 COVID-19 vaccine. Trimming cost V 6 bases and J 8 bases; bases outside gene matches: 7. This CDR3 spans 13 amino acids. CDR1 is MNHEY and CDR2 is SMNVEV in the germline V gene (reference sequence). Concerning this clone: Its antigen is undetermined.

Notes on the study in general: In the spike-specific TCR repertoire, nearly half reportedly target unmutated variant regions.

The protocol was immunoSEQ multiplex PCR, while the TCRdb copy is restricted to in-frame clones and leaves out a portion. The table shows fewer than 150,000 clones, with roughly 93% occurring only once. The sample in question was peripheral blood, obtained 28 days after the second AZD1222 dose. The V and J genes are TRBV27 and TRBJ1-3; 7 bases are a match to TRBD1. The receptor's source is an adult who received the AZD1222 COVID-19 vaccine. The CDR3 protein is CASSLTGIHTIYF. For the CDR3, the DNA is TGTGCCAGCAGCCTGACAGGGATCCACACCATATATTTT.